The table lists the clone carrying this T cell receptor beta chain with a few counts. The sample comes from a study of blood T cell repertoires in COVID-19. Study-level information: Both acute and convalescent COVID-19 samples were obtained from the United States, Italy and Spain. The analysed material was cDNA or gDNA that came from T cells, B-cell-depleted T cells, or PBMCs.

Original data processing: Estimation of nucleated cell counts relied on the amplification of reference gene primers. Profiling relied on immunoSEQ multiplex PCR, and the TCRdb table lists in-frame clones only, not all of them. Clonal size and the V and J genes are those of that table, whereas D and trimming came from the DNA. The repertoire holds roughly 150,000 clones, with roughly 88% as singletons. The CDR3 covers 18 residues. Germline V gene data show CDR1 as KGHDR and CDR2 as SFDVKD. The junction had 12 bases not matched to a gene; V was cut back by 3 bases and J by 1 base. The TCR was taken from a woman aged 45-59 years in a cohort sampled during active or convalescent COVID-19. The chain has TRBV24-1 and TRBJ2-5, with 8 bases that match TRBD1. Sequenced material: peripheral blood. CDR3 nucleotide sequence: TGTGCCACCAGTGATCCTACACGGACAGGGAAACCCCAAGAGACCCAGTACTTC. The encoded protein is CATSDPTRTGKPQETQYF.